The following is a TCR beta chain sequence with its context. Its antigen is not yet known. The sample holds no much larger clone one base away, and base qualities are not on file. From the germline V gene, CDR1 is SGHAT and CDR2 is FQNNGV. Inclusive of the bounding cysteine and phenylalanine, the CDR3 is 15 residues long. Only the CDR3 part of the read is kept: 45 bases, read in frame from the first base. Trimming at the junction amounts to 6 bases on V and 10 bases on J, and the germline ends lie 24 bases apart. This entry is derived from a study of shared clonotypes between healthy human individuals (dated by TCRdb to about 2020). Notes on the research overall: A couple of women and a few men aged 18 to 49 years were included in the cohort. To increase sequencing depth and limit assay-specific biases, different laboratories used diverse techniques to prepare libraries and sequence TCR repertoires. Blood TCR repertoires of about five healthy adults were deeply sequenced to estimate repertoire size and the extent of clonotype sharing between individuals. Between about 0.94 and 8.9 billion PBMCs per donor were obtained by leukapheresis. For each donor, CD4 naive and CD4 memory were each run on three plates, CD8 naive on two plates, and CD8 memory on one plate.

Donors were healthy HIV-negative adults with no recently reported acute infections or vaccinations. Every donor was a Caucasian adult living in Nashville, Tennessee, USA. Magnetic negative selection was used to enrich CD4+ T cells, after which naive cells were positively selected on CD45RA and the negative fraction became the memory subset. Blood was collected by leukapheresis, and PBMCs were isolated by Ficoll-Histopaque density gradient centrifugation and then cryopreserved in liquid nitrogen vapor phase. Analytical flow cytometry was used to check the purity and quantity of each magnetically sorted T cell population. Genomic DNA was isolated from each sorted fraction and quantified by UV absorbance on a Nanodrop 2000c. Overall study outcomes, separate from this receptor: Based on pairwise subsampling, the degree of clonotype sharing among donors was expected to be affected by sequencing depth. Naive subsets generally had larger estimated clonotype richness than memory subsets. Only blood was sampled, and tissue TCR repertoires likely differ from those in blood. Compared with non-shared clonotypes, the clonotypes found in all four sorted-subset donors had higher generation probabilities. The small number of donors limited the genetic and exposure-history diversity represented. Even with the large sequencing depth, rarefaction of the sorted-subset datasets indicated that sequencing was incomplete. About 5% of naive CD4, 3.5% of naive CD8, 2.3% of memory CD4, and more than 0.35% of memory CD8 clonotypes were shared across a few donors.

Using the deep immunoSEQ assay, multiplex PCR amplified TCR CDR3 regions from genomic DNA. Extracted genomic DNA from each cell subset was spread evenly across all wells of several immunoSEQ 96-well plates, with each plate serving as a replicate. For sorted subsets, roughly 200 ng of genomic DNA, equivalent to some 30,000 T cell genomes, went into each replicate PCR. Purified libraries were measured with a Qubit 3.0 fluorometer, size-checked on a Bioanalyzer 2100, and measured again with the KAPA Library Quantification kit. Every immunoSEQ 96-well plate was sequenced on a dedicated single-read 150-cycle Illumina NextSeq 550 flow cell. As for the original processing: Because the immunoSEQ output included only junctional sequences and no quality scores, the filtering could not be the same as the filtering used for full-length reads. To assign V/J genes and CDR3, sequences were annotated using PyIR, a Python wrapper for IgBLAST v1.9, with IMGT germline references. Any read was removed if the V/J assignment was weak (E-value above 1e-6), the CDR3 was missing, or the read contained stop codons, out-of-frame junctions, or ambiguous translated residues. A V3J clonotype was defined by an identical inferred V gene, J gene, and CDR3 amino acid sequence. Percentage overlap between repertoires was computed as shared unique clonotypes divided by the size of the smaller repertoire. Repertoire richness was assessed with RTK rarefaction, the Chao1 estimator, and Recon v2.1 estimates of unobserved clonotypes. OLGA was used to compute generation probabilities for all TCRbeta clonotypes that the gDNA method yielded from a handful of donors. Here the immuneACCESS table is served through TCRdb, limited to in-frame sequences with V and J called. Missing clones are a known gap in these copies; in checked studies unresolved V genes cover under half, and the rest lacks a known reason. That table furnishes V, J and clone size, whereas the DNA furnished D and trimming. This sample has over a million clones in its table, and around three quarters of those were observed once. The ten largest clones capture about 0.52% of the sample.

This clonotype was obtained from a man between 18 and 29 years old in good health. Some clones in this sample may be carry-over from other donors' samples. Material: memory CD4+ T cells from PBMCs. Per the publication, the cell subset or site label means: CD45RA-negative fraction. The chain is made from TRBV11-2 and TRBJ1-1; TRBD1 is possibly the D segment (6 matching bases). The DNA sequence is TGTGCCAGCAGAAGATTTATGGACAGCGGCGTAGGAGCTTTCTTT. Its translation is CASRRFMDSGVGAFF.